The rows below give T cell receptor beta chains drawn from one sample of a study of T cells in Graves' hyperthyroidism and ophthalmopathy. TCRdb re-called the multiplex PCR reads with MiXCR, one entry per CDR3 protein. The profile shows around 600,000 distinct CDR3 sequences, approximately 14% of them singletons. The sample was blood. Every receptor here comes from a woman under 40 with Graves' hyperthyroidism. Each CDR3 is given with its conserved first and last residue. Each record gives: V gene, J gene, clone size, D gene, CDR3 DNA, CDR3 protein. The D gene is left open where the match is weak. Clone size appears in some rows only: once, few, many, or a class for an expanded clone.

TRBV20-1,TRBJ2-1,many,TRBD2,TGCAGTGCTACACTAGCGGGTGAGCAGTTCTTC,CSATLAGEQFF
TRBV5-1,TRBJ2-7,-,-,TGCGCCAGCAGCGGGCTGGCTGACTCCTACGAGCAGTACTTC,CASSGLADSYEQYF
TRBV27,TRBJ2-1,-,-,-,CASLRWGLGIFF
TRBV16,TRBJ2-1,many,-,TGTGCCAGCAGCCAAGCCTCAGCGGTCTCCTACAATGAGCAGTTCTTC,CASSQASAVSYNEQFF
TRBV4-1,TRBJ2-7,many,-,TGCGCCAGCAGCCCCCGTCCCGGGATAATCGACGAGCAGTACTTC,CASSPRPGIIDEQYF
TRBV2,TRBJ1-5,-,TRBD1,TGTGCCAGCAACAGGGACAGGGGGCAGCCCCAGCATTTT,CASNRDRGQPQHF
TRBV5-1,TRBJ2-7,-,-,TGCGCCAGCAGCAAAGACACAGGCTCCTACGAGCAGTACTTC,CASSKDTGSYEQYF
TRBV27,TRBJ1-5,-,-,TGTGCCAGCAGGGGGCGGGACTCTCAGCCCCAGCATTTT,CASRGRDSQPQHF
TRBV13,TRBJ2-3,-,-,TGTGCCAGCAGCGTAGGGTACGAAACCACAGATACGCAGTATTTT,CASSVGYETTDTQYF
TRBV30,TRBJ2-5,many,-,TGTGCCTGGAGCAATAGCTTTCAAGAGACCCAGTACTTC,CAWSNSFQETQYF
TRBV6-1,TRBJ2-1,-,TRBD2,TGTGCCAGCAGTGAAGGTGTCTGGGAGGGGCAGTTCTTC,CASSEGVWEGQFF
TRBV12-3/TRBV12-4,TRBJ2-2,-,TRBD2,TGTGCCAGCAGTATTAGCGGGTCGAACACCGGGGAGCTGTTTTTT,CASSISGSNTGELFF
TRBV7-3,TRBJ1-1,-,-,TGTGCCAGCAGCCTTGTTCGGGCGGACACTGAAGCTTTCTTT,CASSLVRADTEAFF
TRBV7-6,TRBJ1-3,-,-,TGTGCCAGCAGCCATCCCCGGACGGGGTTTAGCACCATATATTTT,CASSHPRTGFSTIYF
TRBV20-1,TRBJ2-2,many,-,TGCAGTGCTAGGGTTAGCGACACCGGGGAGCTGTTTTTT,CSARVSDTGELFF
TRBV19,TRBJ2-4,few,TRBD2,TGTGCCAGTGGGCTAGCGGGAGGGAACATTCAGTACTTC,CASGLAGGNIQYF
TRBV2,TRBJ2-1,many,-,TGTGCCAGCAGTGTGTTTCGAGGGCCTGGTAATGAGCAGTTCTTC,CASSVFRGPGNEQFF
TRBV27,TRBJ2-7,many,TRBD1,TGTGCCAGCAGTTTGGGACAGGGGGACGAGCAGTACTTC,CASSLGQGDEQYF
TRBV11-2,TRBJ1-2,-,-,TGTGCCAGCAGCTTAGTTCTGGGATACTATGGCTACACCTTC,CASSLVLGYYGYTF